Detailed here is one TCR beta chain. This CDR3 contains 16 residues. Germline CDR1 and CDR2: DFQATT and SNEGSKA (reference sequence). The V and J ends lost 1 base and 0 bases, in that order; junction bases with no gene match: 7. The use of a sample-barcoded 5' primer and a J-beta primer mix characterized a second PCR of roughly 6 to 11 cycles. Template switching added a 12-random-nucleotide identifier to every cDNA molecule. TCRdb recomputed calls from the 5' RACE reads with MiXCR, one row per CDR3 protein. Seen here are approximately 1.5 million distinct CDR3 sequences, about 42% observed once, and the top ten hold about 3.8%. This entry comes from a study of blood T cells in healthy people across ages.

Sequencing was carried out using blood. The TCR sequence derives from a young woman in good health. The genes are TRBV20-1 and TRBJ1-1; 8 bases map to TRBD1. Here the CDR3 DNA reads TGCAGTGCTAGAGCAGACAGGGGTCGACTGAACACTGAAGCTTTCTTT. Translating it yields CSARADRGRLNTEAFF.